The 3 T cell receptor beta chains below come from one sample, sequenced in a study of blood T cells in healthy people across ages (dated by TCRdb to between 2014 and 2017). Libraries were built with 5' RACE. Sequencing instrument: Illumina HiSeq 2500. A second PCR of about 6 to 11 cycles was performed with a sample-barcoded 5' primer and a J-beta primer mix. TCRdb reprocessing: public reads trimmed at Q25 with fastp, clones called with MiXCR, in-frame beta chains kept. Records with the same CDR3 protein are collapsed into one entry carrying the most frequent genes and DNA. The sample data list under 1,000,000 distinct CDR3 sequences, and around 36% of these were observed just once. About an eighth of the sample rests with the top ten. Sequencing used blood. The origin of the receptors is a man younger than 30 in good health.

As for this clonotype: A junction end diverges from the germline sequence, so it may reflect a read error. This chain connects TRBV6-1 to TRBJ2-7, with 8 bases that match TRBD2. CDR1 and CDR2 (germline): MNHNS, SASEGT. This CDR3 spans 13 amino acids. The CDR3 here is CAGSGGGTYEQYF. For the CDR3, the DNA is TGTGCCGGCAGTGGCGGGGGGACCTACGAGCAGTACTTC.

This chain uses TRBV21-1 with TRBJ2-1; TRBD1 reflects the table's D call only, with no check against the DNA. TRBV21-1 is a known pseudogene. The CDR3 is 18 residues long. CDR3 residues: CASSSQGRGGSSYNEQFF. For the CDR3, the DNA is TGTGCCAGCAGCTCCCAGGGAAGGGGTGGGAGCTCCTACAATGAGCAGTTCTTC.

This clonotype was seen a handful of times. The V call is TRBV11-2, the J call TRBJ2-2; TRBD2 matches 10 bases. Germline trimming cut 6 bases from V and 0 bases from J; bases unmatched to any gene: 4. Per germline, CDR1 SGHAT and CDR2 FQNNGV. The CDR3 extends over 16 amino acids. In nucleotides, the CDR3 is TGTGCCAGCAGTCAACTAGCGGGGACGAACACCGGGGAGCTGTTTTTT. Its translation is CASSQLAGTNTGELFF.